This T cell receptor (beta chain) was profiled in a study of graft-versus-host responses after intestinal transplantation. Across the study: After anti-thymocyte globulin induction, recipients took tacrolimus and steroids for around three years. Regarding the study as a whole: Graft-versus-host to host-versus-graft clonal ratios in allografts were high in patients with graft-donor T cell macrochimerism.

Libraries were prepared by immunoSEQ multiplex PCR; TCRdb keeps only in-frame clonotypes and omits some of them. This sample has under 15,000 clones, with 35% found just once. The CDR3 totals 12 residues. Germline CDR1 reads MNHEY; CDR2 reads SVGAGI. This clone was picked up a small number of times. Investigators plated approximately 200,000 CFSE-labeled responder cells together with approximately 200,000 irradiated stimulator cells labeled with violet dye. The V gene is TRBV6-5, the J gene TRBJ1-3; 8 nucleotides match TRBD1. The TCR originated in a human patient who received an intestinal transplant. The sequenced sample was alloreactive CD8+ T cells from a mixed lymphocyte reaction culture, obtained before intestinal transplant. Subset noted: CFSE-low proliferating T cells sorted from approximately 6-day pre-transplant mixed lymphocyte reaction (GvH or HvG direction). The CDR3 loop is CATGGSGNTIYF. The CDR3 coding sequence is TGTGCAACAGGGGGCTCTGGAAACACCATATATTTT.